This T cell receptor beta chain was recovered during a study of blood T cell repertoires in COVID-19. Across the study: From T cells, B-cell-depleted T cells, or PBMCs came the material, which was cDNA or gDNA.

This clone was recorded once. In the authors' methods: Amplification of reference gene primers was used by the study to estimate nucleated cell counts. TCRdb's copy holds only in-frame clones and misses some; the assay was immunoSEQ multiplex PCR. V and J calls plus clone size are reproduced from that table; the DNA served to infer D and trimming. This sample has 150,000 to 200,000 clones, with about 77% found just once. Per the germline V gene, CDR1 is SEHNR and CDR2 is FQNEAQ (reference sequence). This CDR3 spans 13 amino acids. Trimming stripped 5 bases from V and 4 bases from J, with 9 bases between.

Sample: PBMCs or T cells enriched from blood (not recorded which). This TCR was recovered from a woman aged 45-59 years with acute COVID-19. V and J are TRBV7-9 and TRBJ2-1, with D possibly being TRBD1 (5 bases). CDR3 nucleotide sequence: TGTGCCAGCAGCCCACAGGAGTACAATGAGCAGTTCTTC. Translated: CASSPQEYNEQFF.